The 23 T cell receptor beta chains reported below all come from one sample, sequenced in a study of shared clonotypes between healthy human individuals. Profiling relied on immunoSEQ multiplex PCR, and the TCRdb table lists in-frame clones only, not all of them. The table has some 2,000,000 clones, 90% to 95% seen once. The sample taken for sequencing was naive CD4+ T cells sorted from blood. Subset given: CD45RA+ positively selected. The receptor source for this set is a man aged 18-30 years in good health.

For this clone: The sample has other DNA sequences that encode this CDR3 too. V gene TRBV2 combines with J gene TRBJ2-3; 8 bases fit TRBD2. CDR3 size: 14 residues. Germline CDR1 and CDR2: SNHLY and FYNNEI. The trim removed 4 bases at V and 1 base at J, leaving 1 base unmatched. The CDR3 loop is CASSGAGGTDTQYF. The DNA for the CDR3 is TGTGCCAGCAGTGGAGCGGGGGGCACAGATACGCAGTATTTT.

This chain uses TRBV5-4 with TRBJ1-2, with D possibly being TRBD1 (6 bases). Per the germline V gene, CDR1 is SGHNT and CDR2 is YYREEE (reference sequence). The length of the CDR3 is 14 residues. V lost 4 bases, J lost 5 bases, and 15 bases lay in between. CDR3 protein: CASSRRGTIYGYTF. In DNA, the CDR3 is TGTGCCAGCAGCCGGCGTGGGACAATATATGGCTACACCTTC.

The J gene is TRBJ1-1, the V gene TRBV25-1; 8 positions agree with TRBD1. This CDR3 is 14 amino acids long. Germline V gives CDR1 MGHDK, CDR2 SYGVNS. The V segment lost 5 bases and the J segment 5 bases; nucleotides outside the gene matches: 7. Here the CDR3 DNA reads TGTGCCAGCAGTAACAGGGGGAGAGGGACTGAAGCTTTCTTT. Amino acids: CASSNRGRGTEAFF.

A single count supports this clone. This sequence joins TRBV28 and TRBJ1-2; maybe TRBD1 (5 bases). Germline V gene data show CDR1 as MDHEN and CDR2 as SYDVKM. The CDR3 consists of 13 residues. V shed 5 bases and J shed 3 bases, with 10 bases lying between them. This CDR3 reads CASSPGTYYGYTF. The CDR3 region has the DNA TGTGCCAGCAGTCCAGGGACCTACTATGGCTACACCTTC.

The chain combines TRBV7-8 with TRBJ2-7, with a possible D match to TRBD2 (5 bases). V was shortened by 5 bases and J by 7 bases, with 21 bases between the two germline ends. CDR1 is SGHVS and CDR2 is FQNEAQ in the germline V gene. The CDR3 totals 15 residues. CDR3 sequence (DNA): TGTGCCAGCAGCCCCCTTGCGGGTCTCCTCGGGGAGCAGTACTTC. The encoded protein is CASSPLAGLLGEQYF.

The V call is TRBV21-1, the J call TRBJ2-1; the table's D gene call, TRBD2, was not cross checked with the DNA. TRBV21-1 is flagged as a pseudogene. The CDR3 contains 17 residues. The CDR3: CASSRSGASEHYNEQFF. Written as DNA, the CDR3 is TGTGCCAGCAGCCGAAGCGGAGCCTCCGAGCACTACAATGAGCAGTTCTTC.

The chain uses TRBV28 and TRBJ1-4, with a possible D match to TRBD1 (6 bases). In germline, CDR1 is MDHEN, CDR2 SYDVKM. Trimming shortened V by 5 bases and J by 3 bases, and 13 bases separated the two germline ends. This CDR3 is built from 15 residues. The CDR3 bases are TGTGCCAGCAGTAGCACCGGGACACCTAATGAAAAACTGTTTTTT. Translated, it gives CASSSTGTPNEKLFF.

This sequence joins TRBV6-5 and TRBJ1-4, with TRBD1 as a possible D gene (6 bases). This CDR3 comprises 13 residues. CDR1 and CDR2 (germline): MNHEY, SVGAGI. The germline V and J ends were trimmed by 2 bases and 7 bases, with 8 bases remaining between them. CDR3 coding DNA: TGTGCCAGCAGTTACAGGACAGCTGAAAAACTGTTTTTT. This codes for CASSYRTAEKLFF.

About this clone: Additional DNA sequences in this sample encode the identical CDR3. The CDR3 DNA reads as TGTGCCAGCAGCCCGGCGAACTATGGCTACACCTTC. Translation gives CASSPANYGYTF. V gene TRBV2 combines with J gene TRBJ1-2; D is unclear. The germline CDR1 and CDR2 sequences are SNHLY and FYNNEI. The CDR3 runs to 12 residues. Trimming removed 6 bases at V and 2 bases at J, with 7 bases between.

This clone appeared once. The CDR3 region is CASSEVAGGGETQYF. The CDR3 DNA follows: TGTGCCAGCAGTGAGGTGGCAGGGGGCGGGGAGACCCAGTACTTC. The chain is built from TRBV2 and TRBJ2-5; TRBD1 matches at 8 bases. This CDR3 has 15 residues. Germline V gives CDR1 SNHLY, CDR2 FYNNEI. Losses at the gene ends were 3 bases for V and 5 bases for J; bases not matched to a gene: 8. Full variable domain (rest looked up from reference TRBV2 and TRBJ2-5): EPEVTQTPSHQVTQMGQEVILRCVPISNHLYFYWYRQILGQKVEFLVSFYNNEISEKSEIFDDQFSVERPDGSNFTLKIRSTKLEDSAMYFCASSEVAGGGETQYFGPGTRLLVL.

This clone occurred once. CDR3 sequence reads: CASSTRASGAQETQYF. CDR3 bases: TGCGCCAGCAGCACGCGGGCTAGCGGGGCGCAAGAGACCCAGTACTTC. The chain is built from TRBV5-1 and TRBJ2-5, with 9 bases lining up with TRBD2. Germline values: CDR1 SGHRS, CDR2 YFSETQ. The CDR3 loop spans 16 amino acids. Germline trimming cut 4 bases from V and 2 bases from J; bases unmatched to any gene: 9.

Here the CDR3 DNA reads TGTGCCAGCAGTGAAAGGCGCGAGCAGTACTTC. It encodes CASSERREQYF. The chain carries TRBV6-1 and TRBJ2-7; the D is unclear. Trimming took off 2 bases at V and 6 bases at J, with 5 bases between the two ends. CDR1 MNHNS and CDR2 SASEGT come from the germline V gene. This CDR3 has 11 residues.

V gene TRBV7-9 combines with J gene TRBJ1-2, with D maybe TRBD1 (5 bases). Trimming stripped 5 bases from V and 5 bases from J, with 12 bases between. CDR3 size: 13 residues. Germline V gene lookup returns CDR1 SEHNR and CDR2 FQNEAQ (reference sequence). CDR3 nucleotides: TGTGCCAGCAGCCCCGGGACCCCGTATGGCTACACCTTC. Protein: CASSPGTPYGYTF.

On this clone: At the DNA level, this CDR3 is encoded by other sequences in the same sample as well. The chain has TRBV6-5 and TRBJ2-5; D perhaps matches TRBD1 (6 bases). Germline CDR1 and CDR2: MNHEY and SVGAGI. The V end lost 2 bases, the J end lost 5 bases, and 6 bases lay between the germline ends. The CDR3 totals 12 residues. CDR3 protein: CASSYGGETQYF. CDR3 DNA: TGTGCCAGCAGTTACGGGGGCGAGACCCAGTACTTC.

The chain joins TRBV5-1 to TRBJ2-4; 7 bases fit TRBD2. V lost 2 bases and J lost 1; bases outside the gene matches: 9. Germline V gene lookup returns CDR1 SGHRS and CDR2 YFSETQ. CDR3 size: 17 residues. CDR3 in DNA: TGCGCCAGCAGCTTTCAGAGCGGGAATGAGGCCAAAAACATTCAGTACTTC. Amino acid sequence: CASSFQSGNEAKNIQYF.

The chain is built from TRBV5-1 and TRBJ2-3, with no clear D. V was trimmed by 4 bases and J by 6 bases, leaving 9 bases between them. The CDR3 loop spans 12 amino acids. The germline CDR1 and CDR2 sequences are SGHRS and YFSETQ. The CDR3 sequence is CASSPAMDTQYF. For the CDR3, the DNA is TGCGCCAGCAGCCCAGCTATGGATACGCAGTATTTT.

In its sample, this clone was seen once. This chain links TRBV5-1 with TRBJ1-2; 8 bases align to TRBD1. This CDR3 region has 16 residues. The V and J ends lost 0 bases and 7 bases, in that order; junction bases with no gene match: 11. Germline lookup yields CDR1 SGHRS and CDR2 YFSETQ. The CDR3, as DNA: TGCGCCAGCAGCTTGGAATCGGGGACAGGCACGTTTGGCTACACCTTC. It codes for CASSLESGTGTFGYTF.

The gene calls are TRBV5-1 and TRBJ2-1; no reliable D call. V gave up 0 bases and J gave up 8 bases, with 21 bases separating them. This CDR3 has 17 residues. Germline CDR1 reads SGHRS; CDR2 reads YFSETQ. The CDR3 loop reads CASSLAPARAFGDEQFF. Written as DNA, the CDR3 is TGCGCCAGCAGCTTGGCCCCAGCTAGAGCTTTTGGAGATGAGCAGTTCTTC.

V usage is TRBV19 and J usage is TRBJ1-2, with TRBD1 matching over 9 bases. V dropped 7 bases and J dropped 3; count of bases not matched to a gene: 3. The germline V gene has CDR1 LNHDA and CDR2 SQIVND (reference sequence). This CDR3 has 13 amino acids. CDR3 nucleotides: TGTGCCAGTATCGGACAGGGGTACTATGGCTACACCTTC. It specifies CASIGQGYYGYTF.

The chain couples TRBV27 to TRBJ1-2; perhaps TRBD1 as D (6 bases). V was trimmed by 0 bases and J by 8 bases, leaving 19 bases between them. The CDR3 is made up of 16 amino acids. Germline V gives CDR1 MNHEY, CDR2 SMNVEV (reference sequence). The CDR3 nucleotides are TGTGCCAGCAGTTTATCGTCTTATCCACAGGGTGAGGGCTACACCTTC. As protein: CASSLSSYPQGEGYTF.

The chain has TRBV6-5 and TRBJ2-7; a weak D match, TRBD2 (5 bases). The CDR3 totals 15 residues. Trimming cost V 6 bases and J 4 bases, with 19 bases left between them. Germline V CDR1 and CDR2: MNHEY, SVGAGI. The CDR3 region is CASRSLGWERYEQYF. The CDR3 bases are TGTGCCAGCAGATCCCTCGGGTGGGAGCGTTACGAGCAGTACTTC.

The J gene is TRBJ1-5, the V gene TRBV30; the D is unclear. Germline V gene lookup returns CDR1 GTSNPN and CDR2 SVGIG (reference sequence). The V end was cut by 0 bases, the J end by 5 bases, with 8 bases between. This CDR3 spans 13 amino acids. The CDR3 bases are TGTGCCTGGAGTGTATCTGGGTATCAGCCCCAGCATTTT. Translating it yields CAWSVSGYQPQHF.

The chain links TRBV19 to TRBJ2-5; 7 bases agree with TRBD2. CDR1 and CDR2 from the germline V gene are LNHDA and SQIVND (reference sequence). The CDR3 has 15 residues. J lost 5 bases, V lost 1 base, and 7 bases had no gene match. As DNA, the CDR3 is TGTGCCAGTAGTATAGGGACGGGAGGCGGGGAGACCCAGTACTTC. Its translation is CASSIGTGGGETQYF.